What follows describes a single TCR beta chain. Its antigen is unidentified. This CDR3 has 16 residues. J gave up 0 bases and V 6 bases, and 10 bases lay outside the gene matches. Germline V gene data show CDR1 as LNHDA and CDR2 as SQIVND (reference sequence). This entry comes from a study of OX40 agonist ivuxolimab in advanced cancers. About the study: An agonistic anti-OX40 (CD134) antibody, ivuxolimab, was used to treat the patients. Mean age around 60 years, range roughly 23 to 79; around 80% male. General study points: Some patients who did not respond also had low normalized T-cell clonal expansion.

Only in-frame clones appear in the TCRdb table, and some are missing; sequencing was by immunoSEQ multiplex PCR. The sample shows around 74,000 clones, around 86% of them seen only once. The receptor comes from an adult with an advanced solid tumor such as melanoma, head and neck, liver or kidney cancer. Source: CD4+ or CD8+ T cells sorted from blood, taken in a trial of the OX40 agonist ivuxolimab. V usage is TRBV19 and J usage is TRBJ2-7; 8 positions agree with TRBD1. CDR3 residues: CASSSPAGGLSYEQYF. The DNA of the CDR3 is TGTGCCAGTAGCTCTCCGGCAGGGGGCCTCTCCTACGAGCAGTACTTC.